These 18 T cell receptor beta chains share one sample of origin, sequenced in a study of follicular helper T cells after annual influenza vaccination. The protocol was immunoSEQ multiplex PCR, while the TCRdb copy is restricted to in-frame clones and leaves out a portion. The profile shows approximately 25,000 clones, roughly 80% of them singletons. The time point was: 2014-2015 season, pre-vaccination. Sequencing was performed on CXCR5+ CD38- circulating T follicular helper cells from blood, taken on the day of influenza vaccination. The subset is: circulating Tfh, non-naive CD4+CXCR5+PD-1+ (ICOS+CD38+ or ICOS-CD38-). Source of these receptors: an adult who received the influenza vaccine.

The chain joins TRBV7-2 to TRBJ2-7; D unclear. Germline assignment: CDR1 SGHTA and CDR2 FQGNSA. The length of the CDR3 is 12 residues. The V end was cut by 3 bases, the J end by 2 bases, with 5 bases between. The DNA of the CDR3 is TGTGCCAGCAGCTTGGCCGCCTACGAGCAGTACTTC. Its translation is CASSLAAYEQYF.

The chain joins TRBV7-2 to TRBJ2-1; D is unresolved. The V gene's germline CDR1 is SGHTA and CDR2 FQGNSA. With 3 bases removed from V and 0 bases from J, the gap between germline ends came to 6 bases. The CDR3 runs to 14 residues. The CDR3 region has the DNA TGTGCCAGCAGCTTTTATAGCTCCTACAATGAGCAGTTCTTC. Protein: CASSFYSSYNEQFF.

The chain combines TRBV28 with TRBJ2-7; perhaps TRBD2 as D (6 bases). CDR3 length: 10 amino acids. Between the trimmed V and J ends, which lost 10 bases and 13 bases, there was a span of 17 bases. The germline CDR1 and CDR2 sequences are MDHEN and SYDVKM. The CDR3 loop is CATSARGIYF. In DNA, the CDR3 is TGTGCCACATCCGCGCGGGGTATATACTTC.

The chain combines TRBV6-5 with TRBJ2-7; D ambiguous. V was cut by 5 bases and J by 5 bases, with 13 bases left in between. The CDR3 length is 13 residues. Germline V gene data show CDR1 as MNHEY and CDR2 as SVGAGI. CDR3 nucleotides: TGTGCCAGCAGTCGTAACGGTAGAAACGAGCAGTACTTC. This gives the protein CASSRNGRNEQYF.

V gene TRBV2 combines with J gene TRBJ2-3; 11 bases map to TRBD1. The V and J ends lost 6 bases and 4 bases, in that order; junction bases with no gene match: 9. Germline V gives CDR1 SNHLY, CDR2 FYNNEI. This CDR3 is 16 amino acids long. For the CDR3, the DNA is TGTGCCAGCAGAAGGACAGGGGGCTCCCCTGCAGATACGCAGTATTTT. It codes for CASRRTGGSPADTQYF.

This chain connects TRBV28 to TRBJ1-1; 11 nucleotides match TRBD1. V shed 10 bases and J 2 bases; nucleotides not matched to a gene: 6. This CDR3 region has 14 residues. Looked up from germline, CDR1 is MDHEN and CDR2 is SYDVKM. The CDR3 coding sequence is TGTGCCACCACAGGGACAGGGGGTAACACTGAAGCTTTCTTT. Translation gives CATTGTGGNTEAFF.

The V call is TRBV10-3, the J call TRBJ2-2, with D unresolved. Germline assignment: CDR1 ENHRY and CDR2 SYGVKD. V was cut by 2 bases and J by 4 bases, with 5 bases left in between. CDR3 size: 13 residues. The CDR3 DNA reads as TGTGCCATCAGTGAGAGGAGCACCGGGGAGCTGTTTTTT. Amino acid sequence: CAISERSTGELFF.

This sequence joins TRBV30 and TRBJ1-1; unclear D gene. The V gene lost 3 bases and the J gene lost 3 bases, with 8 bases spanning the gap. The CDR3 sequence is 12 residues long. In germline, CDR1 is GTSNPN, CDR2 SVGIG (reference sequence). The CDR3 loop is CAWRVEDTEAFF. In DNA, the CDR3 is TGTGCCTGGAGGGTCGAGGACACTGAAGCTTTCTTT.

This sequence joins TRBV9 and TRBJ2-5, with TRBD2 identical over 7 bases. The CDR3 has 16 amino acids. V trimming: 4 bases; J trimming: 5 bases; junction bases outside the gene matches: 14. CDR1 is SGDLS, CDR2 YYNGEE, per germline. This chain's CDR3 is CASSPTPGTIGETQYF. In DNA, the CDR3 is TGTGCCAGCAGCCCCACCCCCGGGACTATTGGGGAGACCCAGTACTTC.

Concerning this clone itself: At the DNA level, this CDR3 is encoded by other sequences in the same sample as well. This rearrangement joins TRBV2 to TRBJ1-4; TRBD1 might be the D (6 bases). CDR1 is SNHLY, CDR2 FYNNEI, per germline. The length of the CDR3 is 14 residues. Trimming removed 6 bases from V and 1 base from J, with 9 bases in between. Written as DNA, the CDR3 is TGTGCCAGCAGGACAGGTCTAACTAATGAAAAACTGTTTTTT. This encodes CASRTGLTNEKLFF.

The rearrangement joins TRBV4-2 to TRBJ1-6, with 7 bases matching TRBD1. Per germline, CDR1 LGHNA and CDR2 YNFKEQ. Trimming cost V 4 bases and J 5 bases; bases outside gene matches: 5. This CDR3 is built from 15 residues. CDR3 loop: CASSPAGTDNSPLHF. For the CDR3, the DNA is TGTGCCAGCAGCCCGGCGGGGACAGATAATTCACCCCTCCACTTT.

This clone was observed once. This rearrangement joins TRBV6-5 to TRBJ1-4; D remains ambiguous. The CDR3 length is 15 residues. Germline V gene lookup returns CDR1 MNHEY and CDR2 SVGAGI. Deletions cut 7 bases from V and 0 bases from J, with 12 bases between. In DNA form, the CDR3 reads TGTGCCAGCACCCTCCTCTCCTCAACTAATGAAAAACTGTTTTTT. Protein product: CASTLLSSTNEKLFF.

This chain joins TRBV5-1 and TRBJ1-6; 8 bases align to TRBD1. This CDR3 region has 15 residues. The germline V gene has CDR1 SGHRS and CDR2 YFSETQ. Trimming at V came to 4 bases and at J to 8 bases, leaving 8 bases not matched to a gene. CDR3 region: CASSRRQGSHSPLHF. The CDR3 coding sequence is TGCGCCAGCAGCCGTCGACAGGGGTCCCATTCACCCCTCCACTTT.

The chain joins TRBV5-1 to TRBJ1-1, with a tentative D call TRBD1 (6 bases). The CDR3 length is 14 residues. Trimming stripped 2 bases from V and 2 bases from J, with 10 bases between. Germline loops: CDR1 SGHRS, CDR2 YFSETQ. The CDR3 reads CASSLSGANTEAFF. The DNA of the CDR3 is TGCGCCAGCAGCTTATCAGGGGCCAACACTGAAGCTTTCTTT.

The CDR3 DNA follows: TGTGCCAGCAGCTCACGACAGGGGGGGGGAGATGAGCAGTTCTTC. Protein product: CASSSRQGGGDEQFF. The chain uses TRBV9 and TRBJ2-1; 9 positions agree with TRBD1. There are 15 residues in the CDR3. Trimming removed 4 bases from V and 8 bases from J; junction bases left unmatched: 10. The V gene's germline CDR1 is SGDLS and CDR2 YYNGEE.

This clone was counted only a few times. The chain links TRBV30 to TRBJ1-2; TRBD1 aligns across 7 bases. The germline CDR1 and CDR2 sequences are GTSNPN and SVGIG (reference sequence). The CDR3 is 14 residues long. The junction had 12 bases not matched to a gene; V was cut back by 4 bases and J by 7 bases. For the CDR3, the DNA is TGTGCCTGGATAGTTACAGGGGCCTCACTTGGCTACACCTTC. The encoded protein is CAWIVTGASLGYTF.

In regard to this clone: The same CDR3 is also encoded by other DNA sequences in this sample. The CDR3, as DNA: TGTGCCTGGAGTGTGAACAGGGACACTGAAGCTTTCTTT. Encoded protein: CAWSVNRDTEAFF. The rearrangement joins TRBV30 to TRBJ1-1; D is perhaps TRBD1 (6 bases). V lost 0 bases to trimming and J lost 3 bases, with 8 bases between them. Germline V gene data show CDR1 as GTSNPN and CDR2 as SVGIG (reference sequence). This CDR3 comprises 13 residues.

The chain recombines TRBV5-4 with TRBJ1-1; 9 bases are shared with TRBD1. This CDR3 contains 14 residues. Per the germline V gene, CDR1 is SGHNT and CDR2 is YYREEE (reference sequence). The V and J ends lost 4 bases and 4 bases, in that order; junction bases with no gene match: 5. The CDR3 loop reads CASSMDRGGTEAFF. The CDR3 DNA reads TGTGCCAGCAGCATGGACAGGGGTGGCACTGAAGCTTTCTTT.